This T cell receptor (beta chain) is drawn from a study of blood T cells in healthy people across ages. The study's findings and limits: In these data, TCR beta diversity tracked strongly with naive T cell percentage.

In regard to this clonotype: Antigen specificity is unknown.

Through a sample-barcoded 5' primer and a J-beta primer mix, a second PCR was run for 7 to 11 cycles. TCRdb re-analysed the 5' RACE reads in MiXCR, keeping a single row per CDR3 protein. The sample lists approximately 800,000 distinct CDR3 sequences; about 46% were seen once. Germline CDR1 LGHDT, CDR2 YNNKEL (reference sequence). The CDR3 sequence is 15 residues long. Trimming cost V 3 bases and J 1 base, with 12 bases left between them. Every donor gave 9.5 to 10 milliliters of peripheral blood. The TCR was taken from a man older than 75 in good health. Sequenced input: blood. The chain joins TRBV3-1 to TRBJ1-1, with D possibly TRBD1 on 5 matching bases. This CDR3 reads CASSHFGGTNTEAFF. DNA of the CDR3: TGTGCCAGCAGCCATTTTGGTGGGACGAACACTGAAGCTTTCTTT.